These 30 T cell receptor beta chains were all obtained from the same sample, sequenced in a study of blood T cell repertoires in COVID-19. Here immunoSEQ multiplex PCR was the method, and the copy in TCRdb shows in-frame clones only, minus some. The sample comprises roughly 250,000 clones, about 90% of which are singletons, and 7.2% rests with the top ten. Sequencing was performed on peripheral blood. The receptor source for this set is a man aged 55 to 70 who had recovered from COVID-19.

The rearrangement links TRBV27 to TRBJ2-1; D remains unclear. Germline V gene lookup returns CDR1 MNHEY and CDR2 SMNVEV (reference sequence). Trimming removed 2 bases from V and 7 bases from J, with 18 bases in between. This CDR3 region has 16 residues. In DNA form, the CDR3 reads TGTGCCAGCAGTTTAGTCCCCCAGACCCAGGTTAATGAGCAGTTCTTC. It is translated as CASSLVPQTQVNEQFF.

The gene calls are TRBV6-2 or TRBV6-3 and TRBJ2-1; maybe TRBD1 (6 bases). The CDR3 is 13 residues long. V was pared by 1 base and J by 9 bases, with 10 bases between. Looked up from germline, CDR1 is MNHEY and CDR2 is SVGEGT. As DNA, the CDR3 is TGTGCCAGCAGTTACTTGGGGGCCGGTGAGCAGTTCTTC. This gives the protein CASSYLGAGEQFF.

The rearrangement joins TRBV11-2 to TRBJ2-3; 14 bases are a match to TRBD2. Germline trimming cut 3 bases from V and 1 base from J; bases unmatched to any gene: 6. There are 18 residues in the CDR3. Germline lookup yields CDR1 SGHAT and CDR2 FQNNGV. CDR3 DNA sequence: TGTGCCAGCAGCTTGGGACTAGCGGGGGCCGGCCGCACAGATACGCAGTATTTT. Translating gives CASSLGLAGAGRTDTQYF.

V and J are TRBV7-2 and TRBJ2-7; 10 positions agree with TRBD2. There are 16 residues in the CDR3. Trimming removed 1 base from V and 1 base from J; junction bases left unmatched: 4. Germline values: CDR1 SGHTA, CDR2 FQGNSA. The DNA for the CDR3 is TGTGCCAGCAGCTTAGAGGCACTAGCGGGGTCCTACGAGCAGTACTTC. This gives the protein CASSLEALAGSYEQYF.

The J gene is TRBJ1-1, the V gene TRBV2; D gene uncertain. The CDR3 consists of 13 residues. Germline loops: CDR1 SNHLY, CDR2 FYNNEI. The V and J ends lost 6 bases and 0 bases respectively, with 8 bases between them. The CDR3 protein is CASRGEMNTEAFF. CDR3 nucleotides: TGTGCCAGCAGGGGAGAAATGAACACTGAAGCTTTCTTT. Full variable domain (remainder filled in from reference TRBV2 and TRBJ1-1): EPEVTQTPSHQVTQMGQEVILRCVPISNHLYFYWYRQILGQKVEFLVSFYNNEISEKSEIFDDQFSVERPDGSNFTLKIRSTKLEDSAMYFCASRGEMNTEAFFGQGTRLTVV.

The V gene is TRBV20-1, the J gene TRBJ2-3; no firm D call. CDR1 and CDR2 from the germline V gene are DFQATT and SNEGSKA (reference sequence). This CDR3 has 11 amino acids. The CDR3 region is CSPSGPDTQYF. The CDR3 DNA is TGCAGCCCCTCAGGTCCAGATACGCAGTATTTT.

V is TRBV19 and J is TRBJ1-1, with D maybe TRBD1 (6 bases). The ends were cut back, 9 bases at V and 2 bases at J, with 25 bases in the middle. Per germline, CDR1 LNHDA and CDR2 SQIVND (reference sequence). This CDR3 is built from 17 residues. The CDR3 protein is CASSGTPNRGVNTEAFF. CDR3 DNA sequence: TGTGCCAGCTCCGGGACACCTAACAGAGGGGTCAACACTGAAGCTTTCTTT.

This sequence joins TRBV5-8 and TRBJ1-5; no firm D call. Trimming left V 2 bases short and J 6 bases short, with 18 bases between. The CDR3 runs to 16 residues. Germline-derived CDR1 and CDR2 are SGHTS and YDEGEE. The CDR3 nucleotides are TGTGCCAGCAGCTTTTCTCTCAAGGCCGCGGCTCAGCCCCAGCATTTT. Its protein product is CASSFSLKAAAQPQHF.

In its sample, this clone was seen once. For the CDR3, the DNA is TGCGCCAGCAGCCGGGACAGCCCGAACACTGAAGCTTTCTTT. Its protein product is CASSRDSPNTEAFF. J is TRBJ1-1 and V is TRBV5-1, with 7 bases identical to TRBD1. CDR3 length equals 14 residues. Germline V gene lookup returns CDR1 SGHRS and CDR2 YFSETQ. V shed 4 bases and J 1 base; nucleotides not matched to a gene: 4.

The rearrangement links TRBV6-5 to TRBJ2-1, with a possible D match to TRBD2 (5 bases). In germline, CDR1 is MNHEY, CDR2 SVGAGI. This CDR3 contains 16 residues. V lost 2 bases and J lost 7, with 18 bases in between. The CDR3 region is CASSYITRSGGNEQFF. Written as DNA, the CDR3 is TGTGCCAGCAGTTACATCACTAGATCGGGTGGGAATGAGCAGTTCTTC.

The chain joins TRBV7-9 to TRBJ2-6; D is possibly TRBD1 (5 bases). Germline V CDR1 and CDR2: SEHNR, FQNEAQ (reference sequence). The CDR3 has 18 residues. With 1 base removed from V and 2 bases from J, the gap between germline ends came to 15 bases. Here the CDR3 DNA reads TGTGCCAGCAGCTTAGATGTCTGGGGCAGGGCTGGGGCCAACGTCCTGACTTTC. Protein: CASSLDVWGRAGANVLTF.

The chain recombines TRBV2 with TRBJ2-5; D is unresolved. The CDR3 loop spans 11 amino acids. The germline V and J ends were trimmed by 4 bases and 6 bases, with 6 bases remaining between them. In germline, CDR1 is SNHLY, CDR2 FYNNEI. The CDR3: CASSGQQTQYF. The CDR3 nucleotides are TGTGCCAGCAGTGGGCAACAGACCCAGTACTTC.

The rearrangement links TRBV2 to TRBJ2-7; TRBD2 agrees at 7 bases. V lost 4 bases to trimming and J lost 3 bases; unmatched junction nucleotides: 6. This CDR3 has 14 amino acids. CDR1 and CDR2 from the germline V gene are SNHLY and FYNNEI. The CDR3, as DNA: TGTGCCAGCAGTGGTCTAGCGGCGGGCTACGAGCAGTACGTC. Protein sequence: CASSGLAAGYEQYV.

The chain combines TRBV9 with TRBJ2-2; D may be TRBD2 (6 bases). V was clipped by 0 bases and J by 6 bases, with 12 bases between them. Germline V gives CDR1 SGDLS, CDR2 YYNGEE. The CDR3 consists of 15 residues. The CDR3 DNA follows: TGTGCCAGCAGCGTAGGGTGGAGGGGTGCCGGGGAGCTGTTTTTT. It yields the protein CASSVGWRGAGELFF.

This chain links TRBV6-1 with TRBJ2-5, with 8 bases that match TRBD1. Trimming cost V 4 bases and J 2 bases; bases outside gene matches: 9. Germline-derived CDR1 and CDR2 are MNHNS and SASEGT. The CDR3 sequence is 16 residues long. This CDR3 reads CASSGGTGYIQETQYF. CDR3 sequence (DNA): TGTGCCAGCAGTGGTGGGACAGGCTATATTCAAGAGACCCAGTACTTC.

This clone has a single count. The V and J genes are TRBV24-1 and TRBJ2-2, with no clear D. The CDR3 contains 13 residues. The V gene lost 6 bases and the J gene lost 5 bases, with 9 bases spanning the gap. Germline assignment: CDR1 KGHDR and CDR2 SFDVKD. In DNA, the CDR3 is TGTGCCACCAGTTGGATGAGGACCGGGGAGCTGTTTTTT. It specifies CATSWMRTGELFF.

V gene TRBV4-1 combines with J gene TRBJ2-3; 10 bases are a match to TRBD2. CDR1 and CDR2 from the germline V gene are MGHRA and YSYEKL. J lost 5 bases, V lost 2 bases, and 7 bases had no gene match. This CDR3 contains 16 residues. CDR3 DNA sequence: TGCGCCAGCAGCCAACCAGCGGGGGGGCGAGGAGATACGCAGTATTTT. Amino acids: CASSQPAGGRGDTQYF.

The chain is built from TRBV5-1 and TRBJ2-7; D possibly corresponds to TRBD2 (5 bases). This CDR3 has 11 amino acids. With 7 bases removed from V and 3 bases from J, the gap between germline ends came to 8 bases. Germline CDR1 is SGHRS and CDR2 is YFSETQ. In DNA form, the CDR3 reads TGCGCCAGCTGGAGCGGCTACGAGCAGTACTTC. Amino acid sequence: CASWSGYEQYF.

This clone occurred once. The CDR3 region has the DNA TGTGCCAGCAGCATGGGGGCCAGTCCTAATGAAAAACTGTTTTTT. It is translated as CASSMGASPNEKLFF. This sequence joins TRBV25-1 and TRBJ1-4; the D gene is possibly TRBD1 (6 bases). The CDR3 runs to 15 residues. The germline V and J ends were trimmed by 6 bases and 3 bases, with 14 bases remaining between them. Germline CDR1 reads MGHDK; CDR2 reads SYGVNS.

The V call is TRBV24-1, the J call TRBJ1-6; a possible D gene is TRBD1 (5 bases). Germline CDR1 is KGHDR and CDR2 is SFDVKD. The CDR3 totals 13 residues. Trimming took off 6 bases at V and 7 bases at J, with 9 bases between the two ends. The CDR3 nucleotides read TGTGCCACCAGTAAAAGGACAAATTCACCCCTCCACTTT. This sequence encodes CATSKRTNSPLHF.

This clone has just a few counts. The chain links TRBV19 to TRBJ2-5; the D gene is possibly TRBD2 (5 bases). V gave up 6 bases and J gave up 5 bases, with 13 bases separating them. Germline V lookup: CDR1 LNHDA, CDR2 SQIVND (reference sequence). The CDR3 is made up of 13 amino acids. This chain's CDR3 is CASRRTDPETQYF. The CDR3, as DNA: TGTGCCAGTAGGCGGACTGATCCGGAGACCCAGTACTTC.

The CDR3 DNA follows: TGTGCCAGCAGCCATACCGGGTCCTCTGGAAACACCATATATTTT. Translation gives CASSHTGSSGNTIYF. The rearrangement uses TRBV14 and TRBJ1-3; D is unclear. V was clipped by 3 bases and J by 0 bases, with 9 bases between them. There are 15 residues in the CDR3. Per germline, CDR1 SGHDN and CDR2 FVKESK. The full variable domain, its missing parts supplied by reference TRBV14 and TRBJ1-3, is EAGVTQFPSHSVIEKGQTVTLRCDPISGHDNLYWYRRVMGKEIKFLLHFVKESKQDESGMPNNRFLAERTGGTYSTLKVQPAELEDSGVYFCASSHTGSSGNTIYFGEGSWLTVV.

V and J are TRBV20-1 and TRBJ1-6; D remains unclear. Germline V CDR1 and CDR2: DFQATT, SNEGSKA (reference sequence). This CDR3 is 14 amino acids long. The V and J ends lost 3 bases and 5 bases respectively, with 11 bases between them. The chain's CDR3 is CSASSVADNSPLHF. As DNA, the CDR3 is TGCAGTGCTAGTAGCGTGGCAGATAATTCACCCCTCCACTTT.

The chain is built from TRBV5-5 and TRBJ2-7; TRBD2 agrees at 11 bases. V was clipped by 5 bases and J by 4 bases; unmatched bases: 8. CDR3 size: 15 residues. From germline, CDR1 is SGHKS and CDR2 YYEKEE (reference sequence). CDR3 DNA sequence: TGTGCCAGCAGAGAACTAGCGGGGGTGTTATACGAGCAGTACGTC. Translating gives CASRELAGVLYEQYV.

The rearrangement joins TRBV28 to TRBJ2-3; 9 bases are shared with TRBD1. V lost 5 bases to trimming and J lost 3 bases; unmatched junction nucleotides: 6. The CDR3 totals 15 residues. Germline V gene data show CDR1 as MDHEN and CDR2 as SYDVKM. DNA for the CDR3: TGTGCCAGCAGTCCCTCGGGACAGGGTACAGATACGCAGTATTTT. This codes for CASSPSGQGTDTQYF.

The chain links TRBV11-2 to TRBJ1-3, with D perhaps TRBD1 (6 bases). CDR1 and CDR2 (germline): SGHAT, FQNNGV. The germline V and J ends were trimmed by 5 bases and 0 bases, with 17 bases remaining between them. The CDR3 runs 17 residues. CDR3 nucleotide sequence: TGTGCCAGCAGCCGCCCCGTACAGGGTTTCTCTGGAAACACCATATATTTT. It translates to CASSRPVQGFSGNTIYF. The whole variable domain, remainder taken from reference TRBV11-2 and TRBJ1-3, is EAGVAQSPRYKIIEKRQSVAFWCNPISGHATLYWYQQILGQGPKLLIQFQNNGVVDDSQLPKDRFSAERLKGVDSTLKIQPAKLEDSAVYLCASSRPVQGFSGNTIYFGEGSWLTVV.

The V gene is TRBV27, the J gene TRBJ1-5; TRBD1 aligns across 7 bases. J gave up 6 bases and V 5 bases, and 13 bases lay outside the gene matches. This CDR3 comprises 16 residues. Germline V gives CDR1 MNHEY, CDR2 SMNVEV (reference sequence). CDR3 sequence (DNA): TGTGCCAGCAGTCTAAACCGGGACAGTATTAGTCAGCCCCAGCATTTT. Translation: CASSLNRDSISQPQHF.

J is TRBJ1-5 and V is TRBV19, with TRBD1 identical over 7 bases. With V trimmed by 3 bases and J by 6 bases, 5 bases remained unmatched. Looked up from germline, CDR1 is LNHDA and CDR2 is SQIVND (reference sequence). The length of the CDR3 is 14 residues. Written as DNA, the CDR3 is TGTGCCAGTAGTATCGAGGGGGCTAGTCAGCCCCAGCATTTT. Its protein is CASSIEGASQPQHF.

This chain connects TRBV28 to TRBJ2-1, with 13 bases aligning to TRBD2. In germline, CDR1 is MDHEN, CDR2 SYDVKM. This CDR3 has 15 residues. V trimming: 6 bases; J trimming: 6 bases; junction bases outside the gene matches: 5. Here the CDR3 DNA reads TGTGCCAGCAGCGAGACTAGCGGGGGGCGCAATGAGCAGTTCTTC. Its translation is CASSETSGGRNEQFF. Together with reference TRBV28 and TRBJ2-1, the CDR3 gives the full variable domain: DVKVTQSSRYLVKRTGEKVFLECVQDMDHENMFWYRQDPGLGLRLIYFSYDVKMKEKGDIPEGYSVSREKKERFSLILESASTNQTSMYLCASSETSGGRNEQFFGPGTRLTVL.

This chain connects TRBV25-1 to TRBJ2-7; 7 bases map to TRBD2. The CDR3 consists of 13 residues. CDR1 is MGHDK, CDR2 SYGVNS, per germline. V trimming: 4 bases; J trimming: 4 bases; junction bases outside the gene matches: 4. CDR3 amino acids: CASSGGLQYEQYV. The CDR3 nucleotides read TGTGCCAGCAGTGGGGGACTACAGTACGAGCAGTACGTC.